The 26 T cell receptor beta chains in this list originate from one sample, sequenced in a study of T cells in Graves' hyperthyroidism and ophthalmopathy. Amplification of TCR beta CDR3 regions was performed using RNA transcripts as template. HTBI primers were the set used in a first-round RT-PCR of the TCR CDR3. TCRdb re-derived calls from the multiplex PCR reads in MiXCR, one entry per CDR3 protein. The sample yields about 400,000 distinct CDR3 sequences, approximately 16% seen once. Sequenced: blood. Receptor source: an older woman with Graves' ophthalmopathy.

This clonotype was counted at least ten times. The V gene is TRBV28, the J gene TRBJ2-1; no clear D. The CDR3 is 14 residues long. The germline V and J ends were trimmed by 4 bases and 3 bases, with 10 bases remaining between them. CDR1 is MDHEN, CDR2 SYDVKM, per germline. The CDR3 region has the DNA TGTGCCAGCAGTTATAGCCGGGTCTACAATGAGCAGTTCTTC. This codes for CASSYSRVYNEQFF.

This clonotype was recorded many times. The rearrangement links TRBV20-1 to TRBJ1-2, with D perhaps TRBD1 (6 bases). The CDR3 spans 13 residues. Per the germline V gene, CDR1 is DFQATT and CDR2 is SNEGSKA (reference sequence). V lost 4 bases and J 3 bases, leaving 12 bases between the germline ends. CDR3 nucleotide sequence: TGCAGTGCTACCCAAGGGGGACACTATGGCTACACCTTC. It translates to CSATQGGHYGYTF.

This clonotype was recorded a few times. This chain connects TRBV7-9 to TRBJ2-2; D possibly corresponds to TRBD2 (5 bases). This CDR3 spans 14 amino acids. V lost 1 base to trimming and J lost 4 bases, with 7 bases between them. Per germline, CDR1 SEHNR and CDR2 FQNEAQ (reference sequence). CDR3 residues: CASSLDLATGELFF. DNA of the CDR3: TGTGCCAGCAGCTTAGATCTAGCCACCGGGGAGCTGTTTTTT.

This clonotype was recorded a few times. The V and J genes are TRBV5-1 and TRBJ2-7, with 7 bases aligning to TRBD2. The CDR3 runs to 14 residues. Trimming took 0 bases from V and 2 from J; bases not matched to a gene: 2. CDR1 and CDR2 (germline): SGHRS, YFSETQ. The DNA of the CDR3 is TGCGCCAGCAGCTTGGCGGGGACTACCTACGAGCAGTACTTC. Encoded protein: CASSLAGTTYEQYF.

This clonotype was observed a few times. V usage is TRBV28 and J usage is TRBJ1-6, with D tentatively TRBD1 (5 bases). Trimming removed 5 bases at V and 1 base at J, with 15 bases between. Germline V gene sequence: CDR1 MDHEN, CDR2 SYDVKM. This CDR3 is built from 17 residues. CDR3 in amino acids: CASSEVEGRSYNSPLHF. CDR3 coding DNA: TGTGCCAGCAGTGAGGTAGAGGGGCGGTCCTATAATTCACCCCTCCACTTT.

This chain joins TRBV12-3 or TRBV12-4 and TRBJ1-2, with D possibly being TRBD1 (5 bases). The CDR3 has 12 amino acids. V was cut by 6 bases and J by 1 base, with 6 bases left in between. CDR3 nucleotide sequence: TGTGCCAGCAGGAGGGGTAACTATGGCTACACCTTC. This encodes CASRRGNYGYTF.

In its sample, this clonotype was seen a few times. V gene TRBV5-4 combines with J gene TRBJ2-4; D is uncertain. V was shortened by 0 bases and J by 5 bases, with 6 bases between the two germline ends. This CDR3 is 13 amino acids long. Per germline, CDR1 SGHNT and CDR2 YYREEE (reference sequence). CDR3 in amino acids: CASSLVSENIQYF. CDR3 in DNA: TGTGCCAGCAGCTTGGTATCGGAAAACATTCAGTACTTC.

The chain employs TRBV19 and TRBJ1-5, with no clear D. The CDR3 length is 13 residues. V shed 3 bases and J shed 4 bases, with 7 bases lying between them. The V gene's germline CDR1 is LNHDA and CDR2 SQIVND (reference sequence). CDR3 amino acids: CASSIPLNQPQHF. Here the CDR3 DNA reads TGTGCCAGTAGTATTCCCCTTAATCAGCCCCAGCATTTT.

With regard to this clonotype: A single base separates this from a much larger clone, so it may be a read error. The rearrangement links TRBV7-3 to TRBJ2-1, with 11 bases identical to TRBD2. The CDR3 covers 15 residues. V was pared by 1 base and J by 6 bases, with 2 bases of the junction left unmatched. Per germline, CDR1 SGHTA and CDR2 FQGTGA. CDR3 sequence reads: CASSLIAGGTNEQFF. In DNA, the CDR3 is TGTGCCAGCAGCTTAATAGCGGGAGGGACCAATGAGCAGTTCTTC.

This rearrangement joins TRBV4-3 to TRBJ2-7; D tentatively fits TRBD1 or TRBD2 (6 bases each). This CDR3 comprises 17 residues. Germline V CDR1 and CDR2: LGHNA, YSLEER. V lost 0 bases to trimming and J lost 4 bases, with 19 bases between them. The DNA of the CDR3 is TGCGCCAGCAGCCAAGAAGGGGGGCACCTCGAAGCATACGAGCAGTACTTC. It specifies CASSQEGGHLEAYEQYF.

In this sample, this clonotype turned up a few times. The chain uses TRBV24-1 and TRBJ2-1, with D possibly TRBD2 on 5 matching bases. Germline lookup yields CDR1 KGHDR and CDR2 SFDVKD. CDR3 length equals 17 residues. V shed 5 bases and J shed 0 bases, with 16 bases lying between them. CDR3 residues: CATSGVASSRSYNEQFF. In nucleotides, the CDR3 is TGTGCCACCAGTGGAGTAGCGAGTAGTCGCTCCTACAATGAGCAGTTCTTC.

This clonotype was detected only once. This chain's CDR3 is CASSTMVSGRVNEQFF. For the CDR3, the DNA is TGCGCCAGCAGCACAATGGTTAGCGGGAGGGTCAATGAGCAGTTCTTC. The chain links TRBV10-1 to TRBJ2-1; 11 bases agree with TRBD2. V lost 6 bases to trimming and J lost 6 bases; unmatched junction nucleotides: 10. Germline values: CDR1 WNHNN, CDR2 SYGVQD (reference sequence). CDR3 length: 16 amino acids.

In its sample, this clonotype was seen many times. J is TRBJ1-2 and V is TRBV29-1; D gene ambiguous. Germline CDR1 and CDR2: SQVTM and ANQGSEA. CDR3 length: 14 amino acids. V shed 3 bases and J shed 8 bases, with 19 bases lying between them. The CDR3 DNA is TGCAGCGTTGACGGATTCCTCGGAGACGGGGGCTACACCTTC. It is translated as CSVDGFLGDGGYTF.

This sequence joins TRBV20-1 and TRBJ2-7, with D unclear. The CDR3 loop spans 15 amino acids. V was clipped by 3 bases and J by 5 bases, with 20 bases between them. From germline, CDR1 is DFQATT and CDR2 SNEGSKA (reference sequence). This chain's CDR3 is CSASVSGSRGDEQYF. CDR3 coding DNA: TGCAGTGCTAGTGTCTCCGGGTCCCGAGGAGACGAGCAGTACTTC.

Points on this clonotype: One base away lies a much larger clone, so this may be a sequencing read error. This chain connects TRBV29-1 to TRBJ2-1; 10 bases match TRBD2. CDR1 is SQVTM and CDR2 is ANQGSEA in the germline V gene. There are 14 residues in the CDR3. CDR3 protein: CSVPSGRGANGQFF. CDR3 nucleotide sequence: TGCAGCGTTCCCAGCGGGAGGGGAGCTAATGGGCAGTTCTTC.

Worth noting for this clonotype: One end of the junction is discordant with germline, which a read error may explain. The V gene is TRBV7-9, the J gene TRBJ2-6, with a possible D match to TRBD1 (5 bases). CDR3 length: 18 residues. The germline CDR1 and CDR2 sequences are SEHNR and FQNEAQ (reference sequence). CDR3 residues: CASTPSLGAGSGTNVLTF. The CDR3 nucleotides are TGTGCCAGCACCCCCTCTCTAGGGGCCGGATCTGGGACCAACGTCCTGACTTTC.

Of note for this clonotype: One end of the junction does not line up with germline, which may come from a read error. V usage is TRBV4-2 and J usage is TRBJ2-3; 10 bases fit TRBD2. The CDR3 extends over 18 amino acids. CDR1 is LGHNA and CDR2 is YNFKEQ in the germline V gene. CDR3 DNA: TGTGCCAGCAACCAAGATTCCCTAGCGGGAGTCCCCCCAGATACGCAGTATTTT. This sequence encodes CASNQDSLAGVPPDTQYF.

This clonotype was counted at least ten times. The chain links TRBV7-6 to TRBJ2-1, with D tentatively TRBD2 (7 bases). Germline V gives CDR1 SGHVS, CDR2 FNYEAQ. This CDR3 is 13 amino acids long. The V end was cut by 5 bases, the J end by 7 bases, with 12 bases between. The CDR3: CASSASGTNEQFF. CDR3 nucleotides: TGTGCCAGCAGCGCCAGCGGGACAAATGAGCAGTTCTTC. Drawing the rest from reference TRBV7-6 and TRBJ2-1, the complete variable domain is GAGVSQSPRYKVTKRGQDVALRCDPISGHVSLYWYRQALGQGPEFLTYFNYEAQQDKSGLPNDRFSAERPEGSISTLTIQRTEQRDSAMYRCASSASGTNEQFFGPGTRLTVL.

Ten or more counts support this clonotype. The V gene is TRBV6-2 or TRBV6-3, the J gene TRBJ2-1, with D possibly TRBD2 on 5 matching bases. The CDR3 has 15 residues. The germline CDR1 and CDR2 sequences are MNHEY and SVGEGT. The V and J ends lost 7 bases and 3 bases respectively, with 16 bases between them. The CDR3 protein is CASTLAGPSYNEQFF. The DNA of the CDR3 is TGTGCCAGCACCTTGGCGGGTCCTAGCTACAATGAGCAGTTCTTC.

The rearrangement uses TRBV20-1 and TRBJ2-7, with D perhaps matching TRBD2 (7 bases). Trimming cost V 5 bases and J 3 bases, with 20 bases left between them. The CDR3 has 15 amino acids. Germline values: CDR1 DFQATT, CDR2 SNEGSKA (reference sequence). The CDR3 spells CSAPGGGTLVYEQYF. As DNA, the CDR3 is TGCAGTGCTCCGGGGGGCGGGACACTGGTCTACGAGCAGTACTTC.

In this sample, this clonotype turned up many times. The rearrangement links TRBV30 to TRBJ2-5; 12 bases line up with TRBD2. The CDR3 has 15 residues. CDR1 and CDR2 from the germline V gene are GTSNPN and SVGIG (reference sequence). Trimming cost V 2 bases and J 4 bases; bases outside gene matches: 5. CDR3 sequence (DNA): TGTGCCTGGAGTTCAGGACTAGCGGGAACAGAGACCCAGTACTTC. Its translation is CAWSSGLAGTETQYF.

This clonotype was counted between two and nine times. This chain uses TRBV2 with TRBJ2-1; 11 nucleotides agree with TRBD1. The germline CDR1 and CDR2 sequences are SNHLY and FYNNEI. This CDR3 is 17 amino acids long. The trim removed 5 bases at V and 9 bases at J, leaving 15 bases unmatched. The CDR3 protein is CASSWDRGKEGDGEQFF. In nucleotides, the CDR3 is TGTGCCAGCAGTTGGGACAGGGGGAAGGAGGGCGACGGTGAGCAGTTCTTC.

Many counts were recorded for this clonotype. The chain employs TRBV6-1 and TRBJ1-5, with D perhaps TRBD1 (5 bases). Germline V gives CDR1 MNHNS, CDR2 SASEGT. Trimming left V 3 bases short and J 4 bases short, with 10 bases between. The CDR3 is 14 residues long. CDR3 sequence reads: CASSDRARNQPQHF. For the CDR3, the DNA is TGTGCCAGCAGTGACAGGGCTAGAAATCAGCCCCAGCATTTT.

This clonotype was counted only a few times. The V call is TRBV4-2, the J call TRBJ2-3; 7 bases agree with TRBD2. J was trimmed by 6 bases and V by 6 bases; bases with no gene match: 3. CDR1 is LGHNA and CDR2 is YNFKEQ in the germline V gene. The CDR3 runs to 12 residues. The CDR3 protein is CASRAGRDTQYF. CDR3 nucleotides: TGTGCCAGCAGGGCCGGGAGGGATACGCAGTATTTT.

This clonotype appeared many times. The chain has TRBV20-1 and TRBJ2-1; D is possibly TRBD1 or TRBD2 (6 bases each). The CDR3 consists of 15 residues. The V end lost 0 bases, the J end lost 5 bases, and 14 bases lay between the germline ends. The germline V gene encodes CDR1 DFQATT and CDR2 SNEGSKA (reference sequence). The CDR3 protein is CSARDWGAIHNEQFF. As DNA, the CDR3 is TGCAGTGCTAGAGATTGGGGGGCGATCCACAATGAGCAGTTCTTC.

This clonotype was observed many times. CDR3 amino acids: CASIRGRANQPQHF. CDR3 sequence (DNA): TGTGCCAGCATCAGGGGGAGAGCAAATCAGCCCCAGCATTTT. The chain has TRBV28 and TRBJ1-5, with TRBD1 identical over 7 bases. Germline V gene lookup returns CDR1 MDHEN and CDR2 SYDVKM. The V gene end was trimmed by 7 bases and the J gene end by 4 bases; junction bases not matched to a gene: 7. The CDR3 covers 14 residues.